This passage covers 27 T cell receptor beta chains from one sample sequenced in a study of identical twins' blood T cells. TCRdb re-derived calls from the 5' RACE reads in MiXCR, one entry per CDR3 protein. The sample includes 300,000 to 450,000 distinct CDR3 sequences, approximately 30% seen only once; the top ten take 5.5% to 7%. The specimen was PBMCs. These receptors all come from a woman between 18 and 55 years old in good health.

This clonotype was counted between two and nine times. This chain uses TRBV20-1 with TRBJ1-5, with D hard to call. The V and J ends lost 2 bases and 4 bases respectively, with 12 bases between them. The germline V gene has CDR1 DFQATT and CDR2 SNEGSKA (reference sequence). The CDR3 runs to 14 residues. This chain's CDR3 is CSARKVGGNQPQHF. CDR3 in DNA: TGCAGTGCTAGAAAGGTAGGAGGGAATCAGCCCCAGCATTTT.

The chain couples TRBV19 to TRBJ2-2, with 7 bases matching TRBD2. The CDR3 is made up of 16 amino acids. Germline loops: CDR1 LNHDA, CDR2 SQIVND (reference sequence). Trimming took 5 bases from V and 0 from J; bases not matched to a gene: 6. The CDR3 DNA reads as TGTGCCAGTAGTGCCGGACTAGGACCGAACACCGGGGAGCTGTTTTTT. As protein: CASSAGLGPNTGELFF.

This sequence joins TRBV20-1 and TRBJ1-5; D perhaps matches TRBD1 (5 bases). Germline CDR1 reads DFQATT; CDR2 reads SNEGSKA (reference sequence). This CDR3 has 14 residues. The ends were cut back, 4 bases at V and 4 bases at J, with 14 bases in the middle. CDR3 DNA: TGCAGTGCTAACGACTACTCAGGGAATCAGCCCCAGCATTTT. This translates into CSANDYSGNQPQHF.

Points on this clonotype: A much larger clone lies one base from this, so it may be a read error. The CDR3 sequence: CASSSRTSVRVYEQYF. In nucleotides, the CDR3 is TGTGCCAGCAGTAGTCGGACTAGCGTGAGGGTCTACGAGCAGTACTTC. V is TRBV3-1 and J is TRBJ2-7, with 9 bases matching TRBD2. V was pared by 6 bases and J by 3 bases, with 12 bases of the junction left unmatched. The CDR3 covers 16 residues. Germline values: CDR1 LGHDT, CDR2 YNNKEL (reference sequence).

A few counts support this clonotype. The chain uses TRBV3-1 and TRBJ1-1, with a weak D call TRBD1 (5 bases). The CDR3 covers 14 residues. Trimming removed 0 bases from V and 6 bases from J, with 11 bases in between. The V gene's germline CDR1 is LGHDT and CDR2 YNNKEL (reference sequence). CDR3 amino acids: CASSQEGEFSEAFF. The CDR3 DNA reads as TGTGCCAGCAGCCAAGAGGGGGAGTTTTCTGAAGCTTTCTTT.

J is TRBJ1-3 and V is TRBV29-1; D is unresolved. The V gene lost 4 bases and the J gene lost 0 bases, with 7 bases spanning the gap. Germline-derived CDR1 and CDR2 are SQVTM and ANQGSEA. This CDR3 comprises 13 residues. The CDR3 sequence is CSVAVSSGNTIYF. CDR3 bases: TGCAGCGTTGCGGTGAGCTCTGGAAACACCATATATTTT.

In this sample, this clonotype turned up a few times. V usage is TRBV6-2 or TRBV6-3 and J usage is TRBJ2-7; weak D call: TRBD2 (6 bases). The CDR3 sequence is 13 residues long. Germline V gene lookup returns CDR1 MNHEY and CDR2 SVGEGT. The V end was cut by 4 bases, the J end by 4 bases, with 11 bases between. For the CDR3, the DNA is TGTGCCAGCAGTTTGGCGGGAAGGTACGAGCAGTACTTC. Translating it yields CASSLAGRYEQYF.

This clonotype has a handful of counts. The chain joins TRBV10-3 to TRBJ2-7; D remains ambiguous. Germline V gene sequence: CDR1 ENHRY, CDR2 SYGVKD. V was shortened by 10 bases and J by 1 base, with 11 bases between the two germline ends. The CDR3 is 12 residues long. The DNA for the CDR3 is TGTGCCAGCCGGTCCCCATCCTACGAGCAGTACTTC. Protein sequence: CASRSPSYEQYF.

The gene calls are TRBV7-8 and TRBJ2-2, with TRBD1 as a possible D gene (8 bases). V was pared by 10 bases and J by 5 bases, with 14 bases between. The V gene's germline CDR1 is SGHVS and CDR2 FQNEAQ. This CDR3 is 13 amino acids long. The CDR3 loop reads CATTGGGTGELFF. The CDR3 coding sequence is TGTGCCACTACAGGGGGGGGTACCGGGGAGCTGTTTTTT.

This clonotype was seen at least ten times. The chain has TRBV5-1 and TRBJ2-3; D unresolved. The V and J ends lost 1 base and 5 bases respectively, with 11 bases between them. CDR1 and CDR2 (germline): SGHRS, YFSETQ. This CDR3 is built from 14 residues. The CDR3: CASSLPSNRDTQYF. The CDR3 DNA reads TGCGCCAGCAGCTTGCCGTCAAATCGAGATACGCAGTATTTT.

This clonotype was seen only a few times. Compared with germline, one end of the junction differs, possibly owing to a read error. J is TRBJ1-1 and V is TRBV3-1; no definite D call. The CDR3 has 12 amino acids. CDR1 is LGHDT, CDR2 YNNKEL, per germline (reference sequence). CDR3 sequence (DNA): TGTGCCAGCAGCCCTAGGAACGCTGAAGCTTTCTTT. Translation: CASSPRNAEAFF.

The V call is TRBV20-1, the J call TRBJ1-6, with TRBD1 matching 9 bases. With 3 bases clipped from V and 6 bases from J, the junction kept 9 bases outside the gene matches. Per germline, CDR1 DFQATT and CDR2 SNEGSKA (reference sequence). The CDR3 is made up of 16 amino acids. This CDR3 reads CSARKDGQGSNSPLHF. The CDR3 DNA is TGCAGTGCTAGGAAAGATGGACAGGGGAGTAATTCACCCCTCCACTTT.

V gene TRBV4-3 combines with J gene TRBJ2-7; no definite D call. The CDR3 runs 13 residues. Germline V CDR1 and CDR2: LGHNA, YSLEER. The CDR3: CAPDRAVAYEQYF. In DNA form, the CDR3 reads TGCGCTCCCGATAGGGCTGTCGCCTACGAGCAGTACTTC.

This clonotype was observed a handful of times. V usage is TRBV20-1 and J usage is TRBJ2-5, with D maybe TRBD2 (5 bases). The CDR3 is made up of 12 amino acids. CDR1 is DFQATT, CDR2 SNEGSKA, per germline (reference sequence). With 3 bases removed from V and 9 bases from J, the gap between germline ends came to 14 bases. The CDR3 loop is CSASRDGSPQYF. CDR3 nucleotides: TGCAGTGCTAGCCGGGATGGGTCGCCCCAGTACTTC.

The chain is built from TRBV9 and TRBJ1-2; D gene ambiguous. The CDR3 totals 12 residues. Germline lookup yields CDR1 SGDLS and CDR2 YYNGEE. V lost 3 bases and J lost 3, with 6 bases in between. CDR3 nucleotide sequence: TGTGCCAGCAGCGCCTGGGACTATGGCTACACCTTC. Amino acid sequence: CASSAWDYGYTF.

The CDR3 sequence is CASSYSLSRLAGEGELFF. The CDR3 region has the DNA TGTGCCAGCAGTTACTCGCTATCAAGGCTAGCGGGAGAGGGGGAGCTGTTTTTT. The chain combines TRBV6-2 or TRBV6-3 with TRBJ2-2, with TRBD2 matching 10 bases. CDR1 is MNHEY, CDR2 SVGEGT, per germline. With V trimmed by 0 bases and J by 8 bases, 12 bases remained unmatched. The CDR3 has 18 residues.

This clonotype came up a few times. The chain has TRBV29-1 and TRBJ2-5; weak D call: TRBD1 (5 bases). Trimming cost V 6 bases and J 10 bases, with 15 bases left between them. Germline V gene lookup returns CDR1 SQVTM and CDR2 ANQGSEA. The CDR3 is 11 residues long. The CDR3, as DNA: TGCAGCGTGAGACAGATAAGGGACCAGTACTTC. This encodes CSVRQIRDQYF.

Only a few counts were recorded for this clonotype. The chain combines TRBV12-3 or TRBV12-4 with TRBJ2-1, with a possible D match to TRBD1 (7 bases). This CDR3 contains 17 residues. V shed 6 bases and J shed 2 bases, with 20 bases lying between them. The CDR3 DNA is TGTGCCAGCAGGGCATCACAGGGGACTCCACCCTACAATGAGCAGTTCTTC. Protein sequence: CASRASQGTPPYNEQFF.

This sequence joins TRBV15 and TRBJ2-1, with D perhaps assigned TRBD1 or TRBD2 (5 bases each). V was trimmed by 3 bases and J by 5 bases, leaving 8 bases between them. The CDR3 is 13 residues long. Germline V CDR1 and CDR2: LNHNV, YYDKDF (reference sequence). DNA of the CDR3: TGTGCCACCAGCAGGGGACCGAACAATGAGCAGTTCTTC. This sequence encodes CATSRGPNNEQFF.

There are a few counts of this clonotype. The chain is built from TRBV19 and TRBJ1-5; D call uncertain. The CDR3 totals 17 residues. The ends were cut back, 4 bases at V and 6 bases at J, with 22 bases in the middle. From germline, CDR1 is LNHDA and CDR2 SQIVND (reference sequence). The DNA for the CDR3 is TGTGCCAGTAGTAAAAGCTCTATCCGGGTCGTAGGTCAGCCCCAGCATTTT. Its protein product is CASSKSSIRVVGQPQHF.

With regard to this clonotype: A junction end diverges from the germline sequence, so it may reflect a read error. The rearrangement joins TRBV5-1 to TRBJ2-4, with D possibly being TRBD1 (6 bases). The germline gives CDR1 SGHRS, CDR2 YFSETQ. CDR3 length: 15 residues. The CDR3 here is CASSLVRGDKNIQHF. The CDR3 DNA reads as TGCGCCAGCAGCTTGGTCAGGGGTGACAAAAACATTCAGCACTTC.

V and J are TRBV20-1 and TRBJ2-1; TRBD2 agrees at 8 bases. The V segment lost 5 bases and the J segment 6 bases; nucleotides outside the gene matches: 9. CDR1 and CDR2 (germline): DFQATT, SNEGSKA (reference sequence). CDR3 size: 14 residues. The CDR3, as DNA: TGCAGTGCTCTTACTAGCGGTCTGGGCAATGAGCAGTTCTTC. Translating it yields CSALTSGLGNEQFF.

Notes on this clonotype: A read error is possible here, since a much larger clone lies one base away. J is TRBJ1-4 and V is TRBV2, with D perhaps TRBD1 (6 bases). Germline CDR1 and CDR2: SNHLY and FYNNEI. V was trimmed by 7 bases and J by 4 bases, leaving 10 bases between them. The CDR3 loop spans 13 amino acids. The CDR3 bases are TGTGCCAGCATAGGGGGTGTTAATGAAAAACTGTTTTTT. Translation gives CASIGGVNEKLFF.

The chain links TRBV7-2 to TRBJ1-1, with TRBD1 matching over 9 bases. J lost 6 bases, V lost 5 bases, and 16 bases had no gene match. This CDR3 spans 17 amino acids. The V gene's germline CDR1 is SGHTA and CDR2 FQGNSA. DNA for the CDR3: TGTGCCAGCAGCCTAATAGGACAGGGGTTGTATGGGTCTGAAGCTTTCTTT. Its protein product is CASSLIGQGLYGSEAFF.

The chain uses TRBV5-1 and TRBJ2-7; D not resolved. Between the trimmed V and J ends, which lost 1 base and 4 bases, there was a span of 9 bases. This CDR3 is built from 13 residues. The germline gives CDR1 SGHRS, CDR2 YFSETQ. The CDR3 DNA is TGCGCCAGCAGCTTGACTTCGGCTTACGAGCAGTACTTC. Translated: CASSLTSAYEQYF.

CDR3 loop: CASSLGSGGEAFF. The CDR3 nucleotides read TGTGCCAGCAGCTTAGGTTCTGGGGGTGAAGCTTTCTTT. V usage is TRBV7-2 and J usage is TRBJ1-1; D possibly corresponds to TRBD1 (5 bases). Trimming removed 1 base from V and 7 bases from J, with 10 bases in between. The CDR3 has 13 residues. Germline CDR1 and CDR2: SGHTA and FQGNSA.

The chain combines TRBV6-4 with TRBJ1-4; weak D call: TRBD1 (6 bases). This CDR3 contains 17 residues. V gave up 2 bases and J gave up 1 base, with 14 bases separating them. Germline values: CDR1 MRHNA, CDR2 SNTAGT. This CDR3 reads CASSDVQGMGTNEKLFF. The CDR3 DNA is TGTGCCAGCAGTGACGTCCAGGGGATGGGAACTAATGAAAAACTGTTTTTT.